What follows are 2 T cell receptor beta chains derived from one specimen sequenced in a study of shared clonotypes between healthy human individuals. Only in-frame clones appear in the TCRdb table, and some are missing; sequencing was by immunoSEQ multiplex PCR. The sample lists over a million clones; about 75% were seen once. Sequencing input: memory CD4+ T cells sorted from blood. Subset: CD45RA-negative fraction. These receptors were collected from a man aged 18 to 30 in good health.

V usage is TRBV18 and J usage is TRBJ1-6, with 8 bases identical to TRBD1. The V gene's germline CDR1 is KGHSH and CDR2 LQKENI. The CDR3 length is 16 residues. With 1 base clipped from V and 5 bases from J, the junction kept 4 bases outside the gene matches. The CDR3 nucleotides read TGTGCCAGCTCACCACGAGACAGGGGTCATAATTCACCCCTCCACTTT. This codes for CASSPRDRGHNSPLHF.

This clone was observed a few times. The chain is built from TRBV7-9 and TRBJ2-4; no clear D gene. Trimming shortened V by 5 bases and J by 6 bases, and 14 bases separated the two germline ends. The CDR3 length is 14 residues. Germline values: CDR1 SEHNR, CDR2 FQNEAQ (reference sequence). The CDR3, as DNA: TGTGCCAGCAGCCTCGGAGCCTCCGCAAACATTCAGTACTTC. Translation gives CASSLGASANIQYF.